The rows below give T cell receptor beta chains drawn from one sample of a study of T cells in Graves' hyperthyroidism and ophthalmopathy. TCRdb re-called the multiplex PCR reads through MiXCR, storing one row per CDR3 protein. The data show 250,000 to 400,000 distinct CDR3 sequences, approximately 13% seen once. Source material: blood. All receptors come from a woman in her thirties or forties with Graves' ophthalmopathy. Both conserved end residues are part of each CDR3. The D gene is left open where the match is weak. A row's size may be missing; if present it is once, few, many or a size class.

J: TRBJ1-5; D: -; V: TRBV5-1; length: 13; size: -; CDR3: CASSLAAGQPQHF; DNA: TGCGCCAGCAGCTTGGCGGCTGGCCAGCCCCAGCATTTT
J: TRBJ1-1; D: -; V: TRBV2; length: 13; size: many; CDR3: CADGSGWETEAFF; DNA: TGTGCCGATGGGTCCGGGTGGGAGACTGAAGCTTTCTTT
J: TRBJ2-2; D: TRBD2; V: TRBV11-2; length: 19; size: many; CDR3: CASSLARGLAGAMTGELFF; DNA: TGTGCCAGCAGCTTAGCTCGTGGGCTAGCGGGAGCTATGACCGGGGAGCTGTTTTTT
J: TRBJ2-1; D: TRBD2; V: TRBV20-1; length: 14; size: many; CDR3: CSASLWEGRDEQFF; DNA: TGCAGTGCTAGCCTGTGGGAGGGGCGGGATGAGCAGTTCTTC
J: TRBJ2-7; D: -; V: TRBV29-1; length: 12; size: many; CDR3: CSVGQGIYEQYF; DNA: TGCAGCGTTGGCCAGGGTATCTACGAGCAGTACTTC
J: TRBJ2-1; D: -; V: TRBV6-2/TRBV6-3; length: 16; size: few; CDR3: CASSTVTRYPYNEQFF; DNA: TGTGCCAGCAGTACGGTCACAAGATATCCCTACAATGAGCAGTTCTTC
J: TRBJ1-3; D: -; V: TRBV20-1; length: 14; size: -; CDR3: CSAVQGLTGNTIYF; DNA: TGCAGTGCTGTACAGGGTTTAACTGGAAACACCATATATTTT
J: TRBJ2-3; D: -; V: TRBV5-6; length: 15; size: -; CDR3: CASNLLTGSSDTQYF; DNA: TGTGCCAGCAACCTTTTGACAGGTAGTTCAGATACGCAGTATTTT
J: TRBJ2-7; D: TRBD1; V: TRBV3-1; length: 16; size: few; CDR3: CASSHPTGGTAYEQYF; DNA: TGTGCCAGCAGCCATCCGACCGGTGGGACAGCCTACGAGCAGTACTTC
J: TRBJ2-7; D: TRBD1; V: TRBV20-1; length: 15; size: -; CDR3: CSARAQTGIGYEQYF; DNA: TGCAGTGCTAGAGCCCAGACAGGGATAGGCTACGAGCAGTACTTC
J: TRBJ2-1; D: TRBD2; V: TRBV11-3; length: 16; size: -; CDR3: CASSSDNSGRRNEQFF; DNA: TGTGCCAGCAGCTCAGATAATAGCGGGAGGAGGAATGAGCAGTTCTTC
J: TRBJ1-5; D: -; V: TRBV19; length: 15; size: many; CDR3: CATQNGQYSNQPQHF; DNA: TGTGCCACTCAAAATGGGCAGTATAGCAATCAGCCCCAGCATTTT
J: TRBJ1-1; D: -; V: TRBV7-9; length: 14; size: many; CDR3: CASSRQMLNTEAFF; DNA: TGTGCCAGCAGCAGACAGATGCTGAACACTGAAGCTTTCTTT
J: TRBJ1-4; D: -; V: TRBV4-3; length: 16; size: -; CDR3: CASSRGGGLAGEKLFF; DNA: TGCGCCAGCAGCCGGGGGGGGGGCCTAGCCGGTGAAAAACTGTTTTTT
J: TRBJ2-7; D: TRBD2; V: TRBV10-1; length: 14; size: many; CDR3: CASSEGLAGAEQYF; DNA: TGCGCCAGCAGTGAGGGACTAGCGGGAGCCGAGCAGTACTTC
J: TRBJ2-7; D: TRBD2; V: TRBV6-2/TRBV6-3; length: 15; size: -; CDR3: CASSLSGIGSGEQYF; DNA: TGTGCCAGCAGCCTCAGCGGGATCGGGTCGGGTGAGCAGTACTTC
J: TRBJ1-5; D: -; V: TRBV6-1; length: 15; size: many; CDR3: CASKLQGSTGQPQHF; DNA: TGTGCCAGCAAATTACAGGGCTCGACCGGGCAGCCCCAGCATTTT
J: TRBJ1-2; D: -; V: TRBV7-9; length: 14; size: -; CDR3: CASSLNPYNYGYTF; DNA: TGTGCCAGCAGCTTAAACCCCTATAACTATGGCTACACCTTC
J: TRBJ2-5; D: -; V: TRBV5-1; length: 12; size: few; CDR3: CASSTSQETQYF; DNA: TGCGCCAGCAGCACCTCCCAAGAGACCCAGTACTTC
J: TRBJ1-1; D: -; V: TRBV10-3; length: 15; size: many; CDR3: CAISGSGTMNTEAFF; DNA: TGTGCCATCAGTGGGTCGGGGACCATGAACACTGAAGCTTTCTTT
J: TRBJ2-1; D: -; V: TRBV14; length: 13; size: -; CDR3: CASSPVGGNEQFF; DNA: TGTGCCAGCAGCCCTGTCGGCGGCAATGAGCAGTTCTTC
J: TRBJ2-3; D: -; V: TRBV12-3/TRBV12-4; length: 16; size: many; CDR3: CASSGRGEGVTDTQYF; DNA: TGTGCCAGCAGCGGCAGGGGCGAGGGGGTCACAGATACGCAGTATTTT
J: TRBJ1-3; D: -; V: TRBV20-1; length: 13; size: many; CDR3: CSAAEVSGNTIYF; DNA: TGCAGTGCTGCAGAGGTCTCTGGAAACACCATATATTTT
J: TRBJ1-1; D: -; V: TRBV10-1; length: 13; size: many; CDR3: CASSAALNTEAFF; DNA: TGCGCCAGCAGTGCTGCGTTAAACACTGAAGCTTTCTTT
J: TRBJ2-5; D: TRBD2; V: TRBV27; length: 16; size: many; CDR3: CASSPRLAGFQETQYF; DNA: TGTGCCAGCAGTCCCCGACTAGCGGGCTTCCAAGAGACCCAGTACTTC
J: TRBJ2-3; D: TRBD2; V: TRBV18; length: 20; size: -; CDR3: CASSPRRTSGSIRVYYTQYF; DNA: TGTGCCAGCTCACCACGGAGGACTAGCGGATCCATCAGAGTGTATTATACGCAGTATTTT
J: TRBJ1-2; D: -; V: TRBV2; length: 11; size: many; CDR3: CASTTDHGYTF; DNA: TGTGCCAGCACGACAGACCATGGCTACACCTTC
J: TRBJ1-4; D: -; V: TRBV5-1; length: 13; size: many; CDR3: CASSLDTGRKLFF; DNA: TGCGCCAGCAGCTTGGACACAGGGAGAAAACTGTTTTTT
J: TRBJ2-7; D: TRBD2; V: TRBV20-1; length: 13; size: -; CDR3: CSATGLDSYEQYF; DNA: TGCAGTGCTACGGGACTAGACTCCTACGAGCAGTACTTC
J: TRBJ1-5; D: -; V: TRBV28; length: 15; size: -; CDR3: CASSLIRGSNQPQHF; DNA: TGTGCCAGCAGTTTGATACGGGGTAGCAATCAGCCCCAGCATTTT
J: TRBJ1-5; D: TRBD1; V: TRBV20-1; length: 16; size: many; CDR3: CSASREDRGIHQPQHF; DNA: TGCAGTGCTAGCAGGGAAGACAGGGGGATCCATCAGCCCCAGCATTTT
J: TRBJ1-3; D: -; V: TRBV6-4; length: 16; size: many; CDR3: CASSDSLPPGGNTIYF; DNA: TGTGCCAGCAGTGACTCATTGCCTCCAGGGGGAAACACCATATATTTT
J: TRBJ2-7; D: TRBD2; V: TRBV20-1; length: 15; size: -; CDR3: CSAMPGLAGAYEQYF; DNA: TGCAGCGCAATGCCGGGACTAGCGGGGGCCTACGAGCAGTACTTC
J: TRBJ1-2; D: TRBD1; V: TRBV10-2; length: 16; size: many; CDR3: CASRAGTGMANYGYTF; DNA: TGCGCCAGCAGGGCCGGGACAGGGATGGCTAACTATGGCTACACCTTC
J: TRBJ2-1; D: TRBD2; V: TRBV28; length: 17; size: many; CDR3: CASSWASGRYYYNEQFF; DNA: TGTGCCAGCAGTTGGGCTAGCGGGAGGTACTACTACAATGAGCAGTTCTTC
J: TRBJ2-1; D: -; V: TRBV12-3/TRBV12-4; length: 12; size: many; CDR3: CASSPWSNEQFF; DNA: TGTGCCAGCAGTCCATGGAGCAATGAGCAGTTCTTC
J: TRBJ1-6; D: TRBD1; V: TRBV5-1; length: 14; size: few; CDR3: CATKTGAADSPLHF; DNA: TGCGCCACCAAGACAGGGGCCGCTGATTCACCCCTCCACTTT
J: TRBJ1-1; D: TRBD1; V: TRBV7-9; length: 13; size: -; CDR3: CASRGWTGAEAFF; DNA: TGTGCCAGCAGGGGTTGGACAGGCGCTGAAGCTTTCTTT
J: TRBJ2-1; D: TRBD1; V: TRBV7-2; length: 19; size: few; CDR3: CASSLTGGSVRSSYNEQFF; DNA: TGTGCCAGCAGCTTAACAGGGGGTAGCGTTAGAAGCTCCTACAATGAGCAGTTCTTC
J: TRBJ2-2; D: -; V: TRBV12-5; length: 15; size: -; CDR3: CASGWGGANTGELFF; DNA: TGTGCTAGTGGTTGGGGCGGGGCGAACACCGGGGAGCTGTTTTTT
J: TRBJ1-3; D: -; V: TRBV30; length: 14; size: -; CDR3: CAWRAHLSGNTIYF; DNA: TGTGCCTGGAGAGCACACCTCTCTGGAAACACCATATATTTT
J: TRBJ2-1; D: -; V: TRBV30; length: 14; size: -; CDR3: CASADYLKTDEQFF; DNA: TGTGCCTCGGCGGACTACTTAAAAACGGATGAGCAGTTCTTC
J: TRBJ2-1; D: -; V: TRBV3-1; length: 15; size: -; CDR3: CASSQDPGRGYEQFF; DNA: TGTGCCAGCAGCCAAGATCCGGGGAGAGGCTATGAGCAGTTCTTC
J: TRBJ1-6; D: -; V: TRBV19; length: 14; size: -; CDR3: CASSNPPDNSPLHF; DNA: TGTGCCAGTAGTAACCCCCCGGATAATTCACCCCTCCACTTT
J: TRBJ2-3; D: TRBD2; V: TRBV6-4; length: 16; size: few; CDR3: CASSETASGGADTQYF; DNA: TGTGCCAGCAGTGAAACAGCTAGCGGGGGGGCTGATACGCAGTATTTT